Below, 30 T cell receptor beta chains from the same sample are listed, as sequenced in a study of CD8+ T cells in alopecia areata. RNA extraction was followed by reverse transcription into cDNA, which acted as the sequencing template. Sequenced by immunoSEQ multiplex PCR; TCRdb stores in-frame clones only, minus some. Here the sample spans approximately 59,000 clones, 40% to 50% being singletons. The specimen comprised CD8+ T cells sorted from blood, sampled at week 0. The receptor source for this set is a human donor with alopecia areata.

The chain combines TRBV9 with TRBJ2-5; D is unclear. Per the germline V gene, CDR1 is SGDLS and CDR2 is YYNGEE. V shed 4 bases and J shed 4 bases, with 20 bases lying between them. The CDR3 spans 16 residues. CDR3: CASSPPLASYAETQYF. CDR3 coding DNA: TGTGCCAGCAGCCCCCCGCTGGCGAGCTACGCAGAGACCCAGTACTTC. Full variable domain (rest looked up from reference TRBV9 and TRBJ2-5): DSGVTQTPKHLITATGQRVTLRCSPRSGDLSVYWYQQSLDQGLQFLIQYYNGEERAKGNILERFSAQQFPDLHSELNLSSLELGDSALYFCASSPPLASYAETQYFGPGTRLLVL.

The chain couples TRBV19 to TRBJ2-2, with D tentatively TRBD1 or TRBD2 (5 bases each). The germline V and J ends were trimmed by 8 bases and 13 bases, with 14 bases remaining between them. The CDR3 length is 11 residues. Germline CDR1 reads LNHDA; CDR2 reads SQIVND (reference sequence). This CDR3 reads CASHGDVRLFF. In nucleotides, the CDR3 is TGTGCCAGTCACGGGGACGTGCGGCTGTTTTTT.

The CDR3 loop is CASSLQVNTEAFF. The CDR3 nucleotides read TGCGCCAGCAGCCTACAGGTAAACACTGAAGCTTTCTTT. The genes are TRBV4-1 and TRBJ1-1, with D perhaps TRBD1 (5 bases). This CDR3 has 13 residues. V was cut by 4 bases and J by 2 bases, with 8 bases left in between. CDR1 is MGHRA and CDR2 is YSYEKL in the germline V gene.

This rearrangement joins TRBV6-1 to TRBJ2-7, with D unclear. Trimming stripped 1 base from V and 6 bases from J, with 13 bases between. Germline V lookup: CDR1 MNHNS, CDR2 SASEGT. The CDR3 covers 14 residues. This CDR3 is CASSEGTASAEQYF. The CDR3 nucleotides are TGTGCCAGCAGTGAAGGGACCGCCTCAGCCGAGCAGTACTTC.

Here the CDR3 reads CASSSPGQWDGYTF. The CDR3 DNA is TGTGCCAGCAGCTCCCCGGGGCAGTGGGATGGCTACACCTTC. The chain joins TRBV7-9 to TRBJ1-2; a possible D gene is TRBD1 (5 bases). This CDR3 comprises 14 residues. Trimming cost V 4 bases and J 6 bases, with 15 bases left between them. Germline V gene lookup returns CDR1 SEHNR and CDR2 FQNEAQ (reference sequence).

The CDR3 loop reads CASSNSVYNEQFF. The CDR3 DNA is TGTGCCAGCAGCAATAGCGTATACAATGAGCAGTTCTTC. The chain is built from TRBV5-8 and TRBJ2-1, with a possible D match to TRBD2 (5 bases). The germline V and J ends were trimmed by 4 bases and 4 bases, with 9 bases remaining between them. The germline V gene encodes CDR1 SGHTS and CDR2 YDEGEE. The CDR3 contains 13 residues.

This clone turned up a few times. The chain carries TRBV19 and TRBJ2-5; 9 positions agree with TRBD2. The CDR3 is made up of 13 amino acids. Germline-derived CDR1 and CDR2 are LNHDA and SQIVND (reference sequence). J was trimmed by 1 base and V by 6 bases; bases with no gene match: 0. The CDR3 spells CASRTSGQETQYF. CDR3 nucleotides: TGTGCCAGTAGGACTAGCGGCCAAGAGACCCAGTACTTC.

This chain uses TRBV7-2 with TRBJ2-5, with D tentatively TRBD1 (6 bases). Deletions cut 5 bases from V and 1 base from J, with 8 bases between. The CDR3 is made up of 13 amino acids. Germline CDR1 is SGHTA and CDR2 is FQGNSA. The CDR3 here is CASSADSQETQYF. The CDR3 DNA reads as TGTGCCAGCAGCGCGGACAGCCAAGAGACCCAGTACTTC.

The chain has TRBV9 and TRBJ2-1; D is unclear. The length of the CDR3 is 14 residues. Germline loops: CDR1 SGDLS, CDR2 YYNGEE. The V gene lost 0 bases and the J gene lost 5 bases, with 9 bases spanning the gap. For the CDR3, the DNA is TGTGCCAGCAGCGTAGCCGACGATAACAATGAGCAGTTCTTC. Its translation is CASSVADDNNEQFF.

This clone was seen repeatedly, ten times or more. This chain uses TRBV7-2 with TRBJ2-3; 8 bases are shared with TRBD2. V lost 2 bases and J lost 2; bases outside the gene matches: 15. Germline V gives CDR1 SGHTA, CDR2 FQGNSA. The CDR3 contains 19 residues. Written as DNA, the CDR3 is TGTGCCAGCAGCTTAATGTCTTTTAGCGGGAACCCCAACACAGATACGCAGTATTTT. This sequence encodes CASSLMSFSGNPNTDTQYF.

This chain links TRBV10-1 with TRBJ2-4, with unresolved D. Germline V lookup: CDR1 WNHNN, CDR2 SYGVQD (reference sequence). CDR3 size: 12 residues. Deletions cut 3 bases from V and 6 bases from J, with 6 bases between. The CDR3 is CASSDSLNIQYF. The CDR3, as DNA: TGCGCCAGCAGTGACAGCTTAAACATTCAGTACTTC.

This chain uses TRBV9 with TRBJ2-7; D unclear. Trimming took off 0 bases at V and 6 bases at J, with 13 bases between the two ends. The CDR3 loop spans 14 amino acids. Germline V gene sequence: CDR1 SGDLS, CDR2 YYNGEE. The CDR3: CASSVGSPLGEQYF. CDR3 coding DNA: TGTGCCAGCAGCGTAGGCAGCCCCCTCGGCGAGCAGTACTTC.

In its sample, this clone was seen a few times. V usage is TRBV6-5 and J usage is TRBJ2-7; D gene uncertain. CDR3 length: 13 residues. CDR1 MNHEY and CDR2 SVGAGI come from the germline V gene. V shed 2 bases and J shed 6 bases, with 11 bases lying between them. CDR3: CASSYGGPSEQYF. The CDR3, as DNA: TGTGCCAGCAGTTACGGCGGTCCATCCGAGCAGTACTTC.

This clone was observed a handful of times. V and J are TRBV7-9 and TRBJ2-1; the match to TRBD2 covers 8 bases. The V and J ends lost 5 bases and 4 bases, in that order; junction bases with no gene match: 13. Germline CDR1 and CDR2: SEHNR and FQNEAQ (reference sequence). The CDR3 extends over 17 amino acids. For the CDR3, the DNA is TGTGCCAGCAGCCGGCCGAAGGCCGGGAGGGTGTACAATGAGCAGTTCTTC. Protein sequence: CASSRPKAGRVYNEQFF.

The chain combines TRBV5-1 with TRBJ2-3; D uncertain. CDR3 length: 13 amino acids. V was clipped by 3 bases and J by 6 bases, with 11 bases between them. Per the germline V gene, CDR1 is SGHRS and CDR2 is YFSETQ. The CDR3 DNA sequence: TGCGCCAGCAGCTCCTACCCCGTGGATACGCAGTATTTT. Amino acids: CASSSYPVDTQYF.

J is TRBJ2-7 and V is TRBV5-1; TRBD2 matches at 11 bases. The trim removed 5 bases at V and 1 base at J, leaving 5 bases unmatched. Germline values: CDR1 SGHRS, CDR2 YFSETQ. CDR3 length: 15 amino acids. CDR3: CASSPASGRSYEQYF. CDR3 nucleotides: TGCGCCAGCAGTCCCGCTAGCGGGAGGTCCTACGAGCAGTACTTC.

The chain links TRBV9 to TRBJ2-1, with 9 bases identical to TRBD2. From germline, CDR1 is SGDLS and CDR2 YYNGEE. This CDR3 comprises 15 residues. The V gene end was trimmed by 0 bases and the J gene end by 8 bases; junction bases not matched to a gene: 6. The CDR3: CASSVVSSGNYEQFF. The DNA of the CDR3 is TGTGCCAGCAGCGTAGTTTCTAGCGGGAATTATGAGCAGTTCTTC.

This clone has only a few counts. The rearrangement joins TRBV6-5 to TRBJ2-7; D perhaps matches TRBD1 (6 bases). This CDR3 has 15 residues. The germline V and J ends were trimmed by 0 bases and 5 bases, with 14 bases remaining between them. Germline V gene sequence: CDR1 MNHEY, CDR2 SVGAGI. The DNA for the CDR3 is TGTGCCAGCAGTTACTCCACAGGGTCAGTCCACGAGCAGTACTTC. Translation: CASSYSTGSVHEQYF.

In this sample, this clone turned up a few times. This sequence joins TRBV7-9 and TRBJ1-2; 7 bases align to TRBD1. The CDR3 is 15 residues long. CDR1 is SEHNR, CDR2 FQNEAQ, per germline (reference sequence). The V segment lost 7 bases and the J segment 5 bases; nucleotides outside the gene matches: 13. CDR3: CASNPAAGTEYGYTF. DNA for the CDR3: TGTGCCAGCAACCCCGCCGCCGGGACAGAGTATGGCTACACCTTC.

This chain links TRBV6-5 with TRBJ2-4; 9 bases map to TRBD1. Trimming took 4 bases from V and 15 from J; bases not matched to a gene: 4. CDR1 and CDR2 (germline): MNHEY, SVGAGI. The CDR3 sequence is 11 residues long. CDR3 nucleotides: TGTGCCAGCAGTTTGGGGGACAGGGTGTACTTC. Encoded protein: CASSLGDRVYF.

The chain couples TRBV5-6 to TRBJ2-3; TRBD2 matches 11 bases. Trimming cost V 4 bases and J 6 bases; bases outside gene matches: 4. The CDR3 runs to 14 residues. Looked up from germline, CDR1 is SGHDT and CDR2 is YYEEEE. As DNA, the CDR3 is TGTGCCAGCAGCGTAGCGGGAGGGCCTGATACGCAGTATTTT. It specifies CASSVAGGPDTQYF.

The V and J genes are TRBV9 and TRBJ2-1; 13 nucleotides line up with TRBD2. The ends lost 0 bases at V and 7 bases at J; junction bases unmatched: 4. The CDR3 runs to 16 residues. The V gene's germline CDR1 is SGDLS and CDR2 YYNGEE. The CDR3 region is CASSVAGLAGDNEQFF. CDR3 nucleotide sequence: TGTGCCAGCAGCGTAGCCGGACTAGCGGGAGATAATGAGCAGTTCTTC.

By frequency in the sample, this clone is medium-sized (0.01 to 0.1%). The chain uses TRBV28 and TRBJ2-1, with 8 bases lining up with TRBD1. After removal of 2 bases from V and 7 bases from J, the junction contained 7 bases not matched to a gene. The CDR3 consists of 15 residues. Germline lookup yields CDR1 MDHEN and CDR2 SYDVKM. CDR3 sequence: CASSLLQGAVNEQFF. The CDR3 coding sequence is TGTGCCAGCAGTTTACTCCAGGGGGCGGTGAATGAGCAGTTCTTC.

This clone was seen more than once but under ten times. The chain links TRBV6-5 to TRBJ1-5, with 7 bases identical to TRBD1. Losses at the gene ends were 4 bases for V and 9 bases for J; bases not matched to a gene: 9. CDR1 is MNHEY, CDR2 SVGAGI, per germline. The CDR3 covers 14 residues. In DNA form, the CDR3 reads TGTGCCAGCAGTTCGACAGGGACCCATTGGCCCCAGCATTTT. Translating it yields CASSSTGTHWPQHF.

J is TRBJ2-3 and V is TRBV4-2, with 8 bases aligning to TRBD2. V trimming: 0 bases; J trimming: 7 bases; junction bases outside the gene matches: 6. This CDR3 is built from 15 residues. The germline V gene encodes CDR1 LGHNA and CDR2 YNFKEQ. The CDR3 coding sequence is TGTGCCAGCAGCCAAGAGATCACTAGCGGTTATACGCAGTATTTT. This gives the protein CASSQEITSGYTQYF.

This clone was counted a few times. The V call is TRBV29-1, the J call TRBJ2-3, with 8 bases lining up with TRBD1. Unmatched junction bases numbered 6, after V lost 5 bases and J lost 2 bases. The CDR3 is 14 amino acids. Looked up from germline, CDR1 is SQVTM and CDR2 is ANQGSEA. CDR3 residues: CSVFQGANTDTQYF. DNA of the CDR3: TGCAGCGTTTTCCAGGGGGCGAACACAGATACGCAGTATTTT.

The CDR3 loop is CASRPLAGGTGELFF. The CDR3 DNA reads as TGCGCCAGCCGTCCCCTAGCGGGAGGAACCGGGGAGCTGTTTTTT. J is TRBJ2-2 and V is TRBV4-1; 11 bases map to TRBD2. The junction had 7 bases not matched to a gene; V was cut back by 8 bases and J by 5 bases. The CDR3 has 15 residues. From germline, CDR1 is MGHRA and CDR2 YSYEKL.

This clone was seen only a few times. J is TRBJ2-1 and V is TRBV5-4; D is possibly TRBD2 (5 bases). The germline V and J ends were trimmed by 3 bases and 6 bases, with 19 bases remaining between them. This CDR3 is 16 amino acids long. Looked up from germline, CDR1 is SGHNT and CDR2 is YYREEE (reference sequence). CDR3 in DNA: TGTGCCAGCAGCTCGGACTCAAAAGGCCTTTTCAATGAGCAGTTCTTC. It translates to CASSSDSKGLFNEQFF.

This sequence joins TRBV27 and TRBJ2-1; no clear D gene. There are 15 residues in the CDR3. Deletions cut 3 bases from V and 0 bases from J, with 9 bases between. In germline, CDR1 is MNHEY, CDR2 SMNVEV (reference sequence). The CDR3 sequence is CASSFVRSSYNEQFF. The CDR3 DNA reads as TGTGCCAGCAGTTTCGTCAGGAGCTCCTACAATGAGCAGTTCTTC.

The CDR3 bases are TGTGCCAGCAGCCAGGGACTAGTCTACGAGCAGTACTTC. Its protein is CASSQGLVYEQYF. The chain carries TRBV14 and TRBJ2-7, with 8 bases matching TRBD2. Germline V gene sequence: CDR1 SGHDN, CDR2 FVKESK. Germline trimming cut 3 bases from V and 3 bases from J; bases unmatched to any gene: 1. The CDR3 has 13 residues.